This T cell receptor beta chain is from a study of cytomegalovirus exposure and HLA in healthy donors. As concerns this clone: Its matching antigen is unknown.

A multiplex PCR was run with 60 Vbeta primers and 13 Jbeta primers. Assay used: immunoSEQ multiplex PCR; TCRdb lists only in-frame clones, some missing. This repertoire includes 95,000 to 150,000 clones. Study findings and constraints: Cytomegalovirus-associated TCR beta chains were listed, numbering 150 to 200. The authors later linked a missense DCLRE1C variant to TCR beta V- and J-gene trimming. Testing in vitro showed a few CMV-associated chains specific for CMV antigens.

CDR3 size: 12 residues. Germline V gives CDR1 SGHDT, CDR2 YYEEEE. The V and J ends lost 7 bases and 8 bases respectively, with 13 bases between them. The sequence was obtained from a man in his thirties or forties in good health and CMV-seronegative. The V and J genes are TRBV5-6 and TRBJ2-1, with D perhaps TRBD2 (6 bases). Sequencing input: PBMCs. Here the CDR3 DNA reads TGTGCCAGCCGGGGGTTAGCGGATGAGCAGTTCTTC. This encodes CASRGLADEQFF.